The present T cell receptor beta chain was sequenced within a study of T-cell reconstitution after alpha-beta-depleted transplantation in children. Unique molecular identifiers featured in how the TCRbeta library was prepared. TCRdb recomputed calls from the PCR reads with MiXCR, one row per CDR3 protein. The table records some 640,000 distinct CDR3 sequences, 16% of them present only once. Germline lookup yields CDR1 MNHEY and CDR2 SMNVEV (reference sequence). This CDR3 spans 14 amino acids. V lost 3 bases and J 0 bases, leaving 9 bases between the germline ends. J is TRBJ2-7 and V is TRBV27; D gene ambiguous. Sequencing used PBMCs from the stem cell graft donor, obtained from the stem cell graft. This TCR was sampled from a human donor who donated a stem cell graft to a child with acute myeloid leukemia. The CDR3 loop reads CASSLAPSSYEQYF. The DNA for the CDR3 is TGTGCCAGCAGTTTGGCCCCCAGCTCCTACGAGCAGTACTTC.